A selection of T cell receptor beta chains follows, all from one sample in a study of cytomegalovirus exposure and HLA in healthy donors. Sequencing used immunoSEQ multiplex PCR; TCRdb keeps in-frame clones, though not all of them. This table holds some 140,000 clones, 80% to 90% found once. Sequencing was performed on PBMCs. The source is a man between 18 and 29 years old in good health and CMV-seropositive. Both conserved end residues are part of each CDR3. Fields, in order: J gene, clone size, D gene, CDR3 length, V gene, CDR3 protein, CDR3 DNA. A D gene is named only where the DNA matches it firmly. Clone size is shown for a subset of rows, as once, few, many or a class of expanded clone.

>TRBJ1-4|-|TRBD1|18|TRBV5-1
CASSRSDQGAPGSEKLFF
TGCGCCAGCAGTAGATCGGACCAGGGGGCCCCAGGAAGCGAAAAACTGTTTTTT
>TRBJ2-7|-|TRBD1|15|TRBV6-5
CASSSPDRAFYEQYF
TGTGCCAGCAGTTCCCCGGACAGGGCGTTCTACGAGCAGTACTTC
>TRBJ2-5|-|TRBD2|15|TRBV29-1
CSVGYVGGAGETQYF
TGCAGCGTCGGATACGTCGGGGGGGCCGGAGAGACCCAGTACTTC
>TRBJ2-2|once|-|15|TRBV5-1
CASSLDQGMGGELFF
TGCGCCAGCAGCTTGGATCAGGGGATGGGCGGGGAGCTGTTTTTT
>TRBJ2-7|-|-|14|TRBV27
CASSPSDIAYEQYF
TGTGCCAGCAGTCCCTCGGACATTGCCTACGAGCAGTACTTC
>TRBJ1-5|-|-|19|TRBV19
CASSAWTARMTVSNQPQHF
TGTGCCAGTAGTGCCTGGACAGCTAGGATGACGGTTAGCAATCAGCCCCAGCATTTT
>TRBJ1-1|-|-|15|TRBV19
CASTDGTLRNTEAFF
TGTGCCAGTACCGATGGGACACTTCGGAACACTGAAGCTTTCTTT
>TRBJ2-5|-|TRBD2|16|TRBV6-1
CASSGLASGTQETQYF
TGTGCCAGCAGTGGGTTGGCTAGCGGGACCCAAGAGACCCAGTACTTC
>TRBJ2-7|-|TRBD1|13|TRBV11-3
CASSFDRVGEQYF
TGTGCCAGCAGCTTCGACAGGGTTGGCGAGCAGTACTTC
>TRBJ2-7|few|TRBD2|15|TRBV15
CATSARTSGLMEQYF
TGTGCCACCAGCGCACGGACTAGCGGACTCATGGAGCAGTACTTC
>TRBJ1-2|-|TRBD1|14|TRBV2
CASRVQGASYGYTF
TGTGCCAGCAGAGTACAGGGGGCTTCCTATGGCTACACCTTC
>TRBJ2-2|-|-|12|TRBV5-1
CASSFIGGELFF
TGCGCCAGCAGCTTCATCGGCGGGGAGCTGTTTTTT
>TRBJ2-7|-|-|12|TRBV6-5
CASSPGPYEQYF
TGTGCCAGCAGCCCGGGTCCATACGAGCAGTACTTC
>TRBJ2-5|-|-|13|TRBV7-2
CASSLGQGETQYF
TGTGCCAGCAGCTTAGGGCAGGGAGAGACCCAGTACTTC
>TRBJ2-7|-|TRBD1|14|TRBV5-4
CASSRTGRRDEQYF
TGTGCCAGCAGCCGGACAGGGAGAAGGGACGAGCAGTACTTC
>TRBJ2-3|-|-|14|TRBV27
CASSFSRSTDTQYF
TGTGCCAGCAGTTTTTCCCGGAGCACAGATACGCAGTATTTT
>TRBJ2-3|-|-|13|TRBV7-2
CASSLAGRSAQYF
TGTGCCAGCAGCTTAGCGGGGCGGTCTGCGCAGTATTTT
>TRBJ2-4|-|-|15|TRBV6-5
CASSYSGRDGGIQYF
TGTGCCAGCAGTTACTCAGGCAGAGACGGGGGCATTCAGTACTTC
>TRBJ2-5|-|-|13|TRBV5-4
CASSFTIQETQYF
TGTGCCAGCAGCTTTACTATCCAAGAGACCCAGTACTTC
>TRBJ2-4|-|-|16|TRBV7-9
CASSLAAGSIKNIQYF
TGTGCCAGCAGCTTAGCAGCAGGGTCGATCAAAAACATTCAGTACTTC
>TRBJ1-6|-|-|18|TRBV5-4
CASSLTPPQTVGNSPLHF
TGTGCCAGCAGCTTGACCCCACCCCAGACAGTAGGGAATTCACCCCTCCACTTT
>TRBJ2-2|once|-|14|TRBV29-1
CSATRSDGTGELFF
TGCAGCGCCACCCGGTCCGATGGCACCGGGGAGCTGTTTTTT
>TRBJ2-1|-|TRBD2|15|TRBV5-6
CASSLAGRTYNEQFF
TGTGCCAGCAGTCTAGCGGGCCGGACCTACAATGAGCAGTTCTTC
>TRBJ1-3|-|-|16|TRBV15
CATSRDLLSSGNTIYF
TGTGCCACCAGCAGAGATCTACTGAGCTCTGGAAACACCATATATTTT
>TRBJ1-1|-|-|14|TRBV5-1
CASSSGTSNTEAFF
TGCGCCAGCAGCTCGGGGACTTCCAACACTGAAGCTTTCTTT
>TRBJ2-5|-|-|15|TRBV14
CASSHVQGVQETQYF
TGTGCCAGCAGCCATGTACAGGGAGTCCAAGAGACCCAGTACTTC
>TRBJ2-7|-|-|15|TRBV4-2
CASSQGWRGTYEQYF
TGTGCCAGCAGTCAAGGATGGAGGGGTACCTACGAGCAGTACTTC
>TRBJ1-1|-|-|13|TRBV6-5
CASSGMGDTEAFF
TGTGCCAGCAGTGGGATGGGAGACACTGAAGCTTTCTTT
>TRBJ2-3|-|TRBD2|16|TRBV2
CASSEGLAGGTDTQYF
TGTGCCAGCAGTGAGGGACTAGCGGGAGGAACAGATACGCAGTATTTT
>TRBJ1-2|-|-|16|TRBV5-1
CASTKTPTNSIYGYTF
TGCGCCAGCACCAAGACCCCCACGAACAGCATCTATGGCTACACCTTC
>TRBJ1-4|-|TRBD1|14|TRBV7-2
CASSQGATNEKLFF
TGTGCCAGCAGCCAGGGGGCAACTAATGAAAAACTGTTTTTT
>TRBJ1-3|-|-|13|TRBV2
CASKLRSGNTIYF
TGTGCCAGCAAACTCAGGTCTGGAAACACCATATATTTT
>TRBJ1-1|-|-|15|TRBV12-5
CASGYPGRGGTEAFF
TGTGCTAGTGGTTACCCGGGTCGGGGAGGCACTGAAGCTTTCTTT
>TRBJ2-5|-|-|18|TRBV4-3
CASSLHRYGAGYQETQYF
TGCGCCAGCAGCCTCCACCGATATGGCGCAGGGTACCAAGAGACCCAGTACTTC
>TRBJ1-5|-|-|16|TRBV10-3
CAISDQAQVRNQPQHF
TGTGCCATCAGTGATCAGGCCCAGGTCAGAAATCAGCCCCAGCATTTT
>TRBJ2-7|-|-|14|TRBV10-2
CASSTDGSAYEQYF
TGCGCCAGCAGCACTGATGGCAGCGCCTACGAGCAGTACTTC
>TRBJ1-5|-|-|16|TRBV6-6
CASSLRPGINNQPQHF
TGTGCCAGCAGCTTACGTCCAGGGATTAACAATCAGCCCCAGCATTTT
>TRBJ2-3|-|TRBD2|16|TRBV7-2
CASSTGTSGKTDTQYF
TGTGCCAGCAGCACCGGGACTAGCGGGAAAACAGATACGCAGTATTTT
>TRBJ2-7|-|TRBD1|14|TRBV7-2
CASSSGTGVAEQYF
TGTGCCAGCAGTTCGGGGACAGGGGTCGCCGAGCAGTACTTC
>TRBJ2-7|-|-|13|TRBV19
CASSPGQPYEQYF
TGTGCCAGTAGTCCAGGACAGCCCTACGAGCAGTACTTC
>TRBJ2-7|-|TRBD1|12|TRBV30
CAWSRTGNEQYF
TGTGCCTGGAGCCGGACAGGGAACGAGCAGTACTTC
>TRBJ2-7|-|TRBD1|14|TRBV27
CASSLGTGGDEQYF
TGTGCCAGCAGTTTGGGGACAGGGGGCGACGAGCAGTACTTC
>TRBJ1-2|-|TRBD1|15|TRBV6-6
CASSSPGTGFYGYTF
TGTGCCAGCAGTTCCCCCGGGACAGGGTTCTATGGCTACACCTTC
>TRBJ2-1|-|-|13|TRBV29-1
CSVGGNPYNEQFF
TGCAGCGTTGGAGGGAACCCCTACAATGAGCAGTTCTTC
>TRBJ1-5|-|-|14|TRBV2
CASTTVRGNQPQHF
TGTGCCAGCACAACGGTAAGAGGCAATCAGCCCCAGCATTTT